This record covers a single T cell receptor beta chain. Its specific antigen is unknown. Base-call qualities are not available, and no considerably larger clone is one nucleotide away. On the immunoSEQ human TCRbeta survey platform, a two-step multiplex PCR amplified and barcoded the TCRbeta CDR3 regions. Libraries were sequenced on Illumina instruments, with IgH sequenced in parallel from the same samples. Turning to the authors' computational methods: To remove PCR and sequencing errors, raw reads were filtered against IMGT V, D, J definitions and grouped with a nearest-neighbor algorithm. A clone was defined as an identical nucleotide sequence, and differential abundance between tissues was tested with a Fisher exact test for each clone using a pFDR threshold of p<0.01. A minimum inclusion filter of 10 in either sample excluded clones with frequencies too low for statistical inference. Pairwise clonal comparisons used the immunoSEQ Analyzer, and gene family usage was assessed with IMGT tools. TCRdb took this table from immuneACCESS and kept in-frame rearrangements with V and J called. Such tables lack part of the clones; where checked against another copy, unresolved V genes explain under half of the gap, and the rest is unexplained. V and J calls and clone size are as listed in that table; D and trimming were resolved from the DNA. The sample table lists tens of thousands of clones, about 86% of them with a count of one. The top ten hold roughly 0.37% of the sample.

The DNeasy Blood and Tissue Kit was used to extract about 1.9-3.1 ug of genomic DNA from either umbilical cord blood or frozen pancreas. This specimen belongs to a study of fetal regulatory T cell absence and autoimmunity (TCRdb year 2017). General notes on the study: Exocrine pancreas autoimmunity was seen in the IPEX patients without clinical diabetes. Paper-wide results and their limitations: The oligoclonal enrichment was interpreted as support for antigen-driven autoimmunity occurring in the pancreas before birth in IPEX syndrome. TRB gene family usage was found to be broadly similar between cord blood and pancreas and to resemble published neonatal and adult repertoires. The TCR compartment showed significant oligoclonal enrichment in pancreas versus cord blood, with some top clones over 85-fold enriched.

V is shortened by 2 bases, J by 4 bases, and the region joining them spans 15 bases. As encoded in the germline V gene, CDR1 is ENHRY while CDR2 is SYGVKD. Counted from cysteine to phenylalanine, this CDR3 has 16 amino acids. The read is trimmed to its CDR3 DNA, 48 bases read in frame from base 1. The chain couples TRBV10-3 to TRBJ2-1; confidence is insufficient to name the D gene. What was sequenced was cord blood. The receptor was derived from a newborn boy with IPEX syndrome. CDR3 sequence: CAISEERARLYNEQFF. The DNA is TGTGCCATCAGTGAGGAAAGAGCGAGGTTGTACAATGAGCAGTTCTTC.